This T cell receptor (beta chain) was documented in a study of T cell repertoires in cytomegalovirus infection. Study context: Indications of both CMV infection and matching HLA type were provided by public TCR beta signatures. Whole-study results and caveats: HLA-C-restricted, CMV-specific TCR beta clonotypes were dominant ex vivo.

MiXCR, applied by TCRdb to the reads, yields one record per CDR3 protein. The table shows about 160,000 distinct CDR3 sequences, with approximately 17% occurring only once. This CDR3 spans 14 amino acids. J lost 1 base, V lost 6 bases, and 5 bases had no gene match. Germline V gene sequence: CDR1 MNHEY, CDR2 SMNVEV (reference sequence). This clonotype occurred a few times. Its specificity is not known. The sequence was obtained from a human donor in good health (CMV status not recorded). Some clones in this sample may be carry-over from other donors' samples. Sequencing input: CD8+ T cells from PBMCs. The chain links TRBV27 to TRBJ1-1, with 7 nucleotides matching TRBD1. Here the CDR3 DNA reads TGTGCCAGCAGACTCAGGGGGGGGAACACTGAAGCTTTCTTT. Its protein product is CASRLRGGNTEAFF.